The rows below give T cell receptor beta chains drawn from one sample of a study of T cells in Graves' hyperthyroidism and ophthalmopathy. Each CDR3 protein is one row after TCRdb ran MiXCR on the multiplex PCR reads. This table holds around 350,000 distinct CDR3 sequences, roughly 15% found once. Material: blood. Receptors were obtained from a woman aged 60 to 75 with Graves' ophthalmopathy. The CDR3 runs from the conserved cysteine through the conserved F or W. D genes are given only for firm matches. Expanded clones get a size class; other rows say once, few or many, or leave the size out.

clone size	J gene	D gene	V gene	CDR3 DNA	CDR3 protein
NA	TRBJ1-6	NA	TRBV6-1	TGTGCCAGCAGTAACGGACAGCGACTCCAGGGGAATTCACCCCTCCACTTT	CASSNGQRLQGNSPLHF
many	TRBJ2-1	TRBD2	TRBV4-1	TGCGCCAGCAGCCAAGAGGCGGGAGGGCCCAATGAGCAGTTCTTC	CASSQEAGGPNEQFF
many	TRBJ2-1	TRBD1	TRBV18	TGTGCCAGCAGTCCGGGACAGGGGGCGCGGAATGAGCAGTTCTTC	CASSPGQGARNEQFF
once	TRBJ1-3	NA	TRBV6-1	TGTGCCAGCAGACAGGGTTTCTCTGGAAACACCATATATTTT	CASRQGFSGNTIYF
many	TRBJ2-7	TRBD1	TRBV5-1	TGCGCCAGCAGCTTGGGACAGGGTCAGGACGAGCAGTACTTC	CASSLGQGQDEQYF
many	TRBJ2-7	TRBD1	TRBV20-1	TGCAGTGCGAAAGAGGCAGGGGGCCCCTACGAGCAGTACTTC	CSAKEAGGPYEQYF
many	TRBJ1-2	NA	TRBV28	TGTGCCAGCAGTTTGAGAGGACACCCCCGTGGGAGCTACACCTTC	CASSLRGHPRGSYTF
many	TRBJ2-2	NA	TRBV12-3/TRBV12-4	TGTGCCAGCAGAGCTTCGCGCACCGGGGAGCTGTTTTTT	CASRASRTGELFF
few	TRBJ2-3	TRBD2	TRBV6-5	TGTGCCAGCAGTTACCGGGCTAGCGGGCTCCAGCAGACTAGCACAGATACGCAGTATTTT	CASSYRASGLQQTSTDTQYF
many	TRBJ2-1	TRBD2	TRBV2	TGTGCCAGCAGGGAAGTAGCGGGAGCTCTATCCCATGAGCAGTTCTTC	CASREVAGALSHEQFF
many	TRBJ2-3	TRBD2	TRBV27	TGTGCCAGCAGTCGGGGTTGGGGAGCGGGAGGCCCAGATACGCAGTATTTT	CASSRGWGAGGPDTQYF
few	TRBJ2-1	NA	TRBV5-1	TGCGCCAGCAGCTTGCGGGACACTAACCCTTACAATGAGCAGTTCTTC	CASSLRDTNPYNEQFF
many	TRBJ1-1	NA	TRBV10-3	TGTGCCATCAGCCAGACGGGGGAAGCTTTCTTT	CAISQTGEAFF
NA	TRBJ1-2	NA	TRBV28	TGTGCCAGCAGAACAGGGTTGGGTAATGGCTACACCTTC	CASRTGLGNGYTF
many	TRBJ2-7	NA	TRBV28	TGTGCCACCAGTTGGCCCGTCGGGGGCTTCACCTACGAGCAGTACTTC	CATSWPVGGFTYEQYF
few	TRBJ1-2	NA	TRBV19	TGTGCCAGTGCCCACGGGACACCCTATGGCTACACCTTC	CASAHGTPYGYTF
few	TRBJ2-1	NA	TRBV12-3/TRBV12-4	TGTGCCAGCAGTCGCAGGACGGAGGAGCAGTTCTTC	CASSRRTEEQFF
NA	TRBJ2-1	NA	TRBV18	TGTGCCAGCTCACGGCAGAGCGATGAGCAGTTCTTC	CASSRQSDEQFF
many	TRBJ2-7	NA	TRBV2	TGTGCCAGCTCGTGGGAGGGGGGGTACGAGCAGTACTTC	CASSWEGGYEQYF
many	TRBJ1-1	NA	TRBV3-1	TGTGCCAGCAGCCAAGAATTTGAGAAGATGAACACTGAAGCTTTCTTT	CASSQEFEKMNTEAFF
few	TRBJ2-5	TRBD2	TRBV10-2	TGCGCCAGCAGAGCGGGAGCAGGGGAGACCCAGTACTTC	CASRAGAGETQYF
few	TRBJ2-6	TRBD2	TRBV28	TGTGCCAGCCTAGGCGGGAGGGCCTCTGGGGCCAACGTCCTGACTTTC	CASLGGRASGANVLTF
many	TRBJ2-7	NA	TRBV20-1	TGCAGTGCTCTGCCCGGCGGGACGACCTACGAGCAGTACTTC	CSALPGGTTYEQYF
NA	TRBJ2-7	TRBD2	TRBV11-2	TGTGCCAGCAGCAAGTCGGGGGGGCTCTCCTACGAGCAGTACTTC	CASSKSGGLSYEQYF
many	TRBJ2-2	NA	TRBV28	TGTGCCAGCAGTCCGCCGGGACTCGGGGCCGGGGAGCTGTTTTTT	CASSPPGLGAGELFF
NA	TRBJ2-1	NA	TRBV5-1	TGCGCCAGCAGCTTGGCGGCTAGCAATGAGCAGTTCTTC	CASSLAASNEQFF
NA	TRBJ2-2	NA	TRBV2	TGTGCCAGCAGTGAAGCCAGGCCGAACACCGGGGAGCTGTTTTTT	CASSEARPNTGELFF
NA	TRBJ2-7	NA	TRBV5-6	TGTGCCAGCAGCTTGGAAGGGGGAGGCCTCTCCTACGAGCAGTACTTC	CASSLEGGGLSYEQYF
few	TRBJ2-4	NA	TRBV20-1	TGCAGTGCTAGAGATGCAGGGGCAGTAGCCAAAAACATTCAGTACTTC	CSARDAGAVAKNIQYF
many	TRBJ2-2	NA	TRBV28	TGTGCCAGCAGTTTTGGCGGTGTGAACACCGGGGAGCTGTTTTTT	CASSFGGVNTGELFF
NA	TRBJ2-7	TRBD2	TRBV19	TGTGCCAGTAGTATAGCTCAAGCGGGAGAAAGCGAGCAGTACTTC	CASSIAQAGESEQYF
NA	TRBJ2-5	NA	TRBV5-4	TGTGCCAGCAGCTTAACGGAGGTCCAAGAGACCCAGTACTTC	CASSLTEVQETQYF
many	TRBJ2-1	NA	TRBV7-3	TGTGCCAGCAGCTTAAGTGGGGGTGAGCAGTTCTTC	CASSLSGGEQFF
many	TRBJ2-7	NA	TRBV5-1	TGCGCCAGCAGCTTGTACACCTCCTACGAGCAGTACTTC	CASSLYTSYEQYF
NA	TRBJ2-7	NA	TRBV29-1	TGCAGCGTTGAAGATCAATCGGGTCAGGGCATCTCCTACGAGCAGTACTTC	CSVEDQSGQGISYEQYF
many	TRBJ2-2	NA	TRBV6-1	TGTGCCAGCAGTCAAAATCGAGTTGGTTCCGGGGAGCTGTTTTTT	CASSQNRVGSGELFF
NA	TRBJ1-2	NA	TRBV29-1	TGCAGCGTTGGGTCCCAGGGGACCTATGGCTACACCTTC	CSVGSQGTYGYTF
many	TRBJ2-3	NA	TRBV2	TGTGCCAGCAGGGGAGCTGGGCGGGGAACCACAGATACGCAGTATTTT	CASRGAGRGTTDTQYF
few	TRBJ2-2	TRBD2	TRBV9	TGTGCCAGCGGTCGGACTAGCGGGACCGGGGAGCTGTTTTTT	CASGRTSGTGELFF
many	TRBJ2-1	NA	TRBV29-1	TGCAGCGTTGACCAGCGGCAGAGCTCCTACAATGAGCAGTTCTTC	CSVDQRQSSYNEQFF
NA	TRBJ2-2	TRBD2	TRBV12-5	TGTGCTAGTGGTTTGGGAGCGGGAGGAAACACCGGGGAGCTGTTTTTT	CASGLGAGGNTGELFF
many	TRBJ1-2	TRBD1	TRBV7-9	TGTGCCAGCAGCCGGACAGGGATCGGCACCGACTATGGCTACACCTTC	CASSRTGIGTDYGYTF
many	TRBJ2-1	TRBD2	TRBV11-3	TGTGCCAGCAGCCTCACCTTTAGCGGGAGAGGGAATGAGCAGTTCTTC	CASSLTFSGRGNEQFF
few	TRBJ2-7	TRBD2	TRBV2	TGTGCCAGCAGTGAAGCATTGGGACTAGCGACCGAGCAGTACTTC	CASSEALGLATEQYF
few	TRBJ2-3	NA	TRBV6-5	TGTGCCAGCAGTTACGACTTCACAGATACGCAGTATTTT	CASSYDFTDTQYF
few	TRBJ2-1	NA	TRBV12-3/TRBV12-4	TGTGCCAACACCAGGGGGGGGGGGAATGAGCAGTTCTTC	CANTRGGGNEQFF
NA	TRBJ1-5	NA	TRBV28	TGTGCCAGCAGTTTAGGAATTGGGCAGCCCCAGCATTTT	CASSLGIGQPQHF
NA	TRBJ2-1	NA	TRBV5-4	TGTGCCAGCAGCTCACAGGTTGGTGAGCAGTTCTTC	CASSSQVGEQFF
many	TRBJ1-1	NA	TRBV6-1	TGTGCCAGCAGCTACAGGTTTTCGGGCACTGAAGCTTTCTTT	CASSYRFSGTEAFF
NA	TRBJ1-4	NA	TRBV7-9	TGTGCCAGCAGCATACCAACTAATGAAAAACTGTTTTTT	CASSIPTNEKLFF
many	TRBJ1-6	NA	TRBV3-1	TGTGCCAGCAGCCTGACAATTGGAAATTCACCCCTCCACTTT	CASSLTIGNSPLHF
many	TRBJ2-7	TRBD2	TRBV4-1	TGCGCCAGCAGTTCTCGGAGGGAGGGCTACGAGCAGTACTTC	CASSSRREGYEQYF
NA	TRBJ2-3	TRBD2	TRBV7-9	TGTGCCAGCAGCTTAGGGAGCGGGAACTTGGAAGATACGCAGTATTTT	CASSLGSGNLEDTQYF
NA	TRBJ2-1	TRBD1	TRBV3-1	TGTGCCAGCAGCCAAGTGCCGGCCGGGACAGGGGGGTTAAGCTCCTACAATGAGCAGTTCTTC	CASSQVPAGTGGLSSYNEQFF
many	TRBJ2-7	NA	TRBV20-1	TGCAGTGGGACGAACCAGGGGATTCTCTCCTACGAGCAGTACTTC	CSGTNQGILSYEQYF
many	TRBJ2-7	NA	TRBV14	TGTGCCAGCAGCCAAGATCACCTAGACTATGCCACCTACGAGCAGTACTTC	CASSQDHLDYATYEQYF
few	TRBJ2-3	TRBD1	TRBV25-1	TGTGCCAGCAGTGAGGGGGACAGCGTTAGCACAGATACGCAGTATTTT	CASSEGDSVSTDTQYF
many	TRBJ2-5	NA	TRBV12-3/TRBV12-4	TGTGCCAGCAGTTTATTGGGTGGGGGGGAGACCCAGTACTTC	CASSLLGGGETQYF
many	TRBJ2-7	TRBD1	TRBV13	TGTGCCAGCAGGTATGGGACAGGCAGCCCCTACGAGCAGTACTTC	CASRYGTGSPYEQYF
NA	TRBJ2-7	TRBD2	TRBV11-2	TGTGCCAGCAGCTCCTTGGCGGGACTAGCGGACTACGAGCAGTACTTC	CASSSLAGLADYEQYF